These T cell receptor beta chains were read from a single sample in a study of OX40 agonist ivuxolimab in advanced cancers. The repertoire was sequenced with immunoSEQ multiplex PCR; TCRdb's copy has only in-frame clones and lacks some. The sample has under 75,000 clones, around 90% seen once; the top ten hold just under 25%. The sequencing used CD4+ or CD8+ T cells sorted from blood, collected in a trial of the OX40 agonist ivuxolimab. Source of these receptors: an adult with an advanced solid tumor such as melanoma, head and neck, liver or kidney cancer. Each CDR3 is given with its conserved first and last residue. D genes are given only for firm matches. A row's size may be missing; if present it is once, few, many or a size class.

V,J,size,D,CDR3,DNA
TRBV7-8,TRBJ2-7,NA,NA,CASSPSPFYEQYF,TGTGCCAGCAGCCCCTCCCCCTTCTACGAGCAGTACTTC
TRBV9,TRBJ2-5,NA,TRBD2,CASSALAGEGETQYF,TGTGCCAGCAGCGCCTTAGCGGGAGAGGGGGAGACCCAGTACTTC
TRBV19,TRBJ1-1,NA,NA,CASSSGPLANTEAFF,TGTGCCAGTAGTTCAGGCCCTCTTGCGAACACTGAAGCTTTCTTT
TRBV6-1,TRBJ1-2,NA,TRBD1,CASRTGEGGGYTF,TGTGCCAGCAGAACAGGGGAAGGCGGTGGCTACACCTTC
TRBV27,TRBJ2-7,few,NA,CASSFRGNYEQYF,TGTGCCAGCAGTTTTCGGGGAAACTACGAGCAGTACTTC
TRBV19,TRBJ2-5,NA,NA,CASSIDVMRGETQYF,TGTGCCAGTAGTATAGACGTGATGCGAGGGGAGACCCAGTACTTC
TRBV2,TRBJ1-3,NA,NA,CASSEIVGYSGNTIYF,TGTGCCAGCAGTGAAATTGTAGGGTACTCTGGAAACACCATATATTTT
TRBV7-3,TRBJ2-2,NA,NA,CASSSAVGNTGELFF,TGTGCCAGCAGCTCCGCAGTTGGTAACACCGGGGAGCTGTTTTTT
TRBV7-9,TRBJ1-6,NA,TRBD1,CASSRTGNYSPLHF,TGTGCCAGCAGCCGGACAGGGAATTATTCACCCCTCCACTTT
TRBV7-3,TRBJ2-1,once,NA,CASSLPGSGPYNEQFF,TGTGCCAGCAGCTTACCAGGATCGGGGCCCTACAATGAGCAGTTCTTC
TRBV2,TRBJ1-2,NA,NA,CASSGGTPEGYGYTF,TGTGCCAGCAGTGGGGGCACCCCGGAGGGCTATGGCTACACCTTC
TRBV10-3,TRBJ2-7,NA,NA,CAISGSRESYEQYF,TGTGCCATCAGTGGTTCCAGGGAATCCTACGAGCAGTACTTC
TRBV19,TRBJ2-1,NA,TRBD2,CASSISGGSWQFF,TGTGCCAGTAGTATTTCGGGGGGGAGTTGGCAGTTCTTC
TRBV5-1,TRBJ1-1,NA,TRBD1,CASSLETGFTEAFF,TGCGCCAGCAGCTTGGAGACAGGGTTTACTGAAGCTTTCTTT
TRBV6-1,TRBJ2-3,NA,NA,CASLEGGDTDTQYF,TGTGCCAGCTTAGAAGGGGGAGACACAGATACGCAGTATTTT
TRBV2,TRBJ1-3,NA,NA,CASRGTSGNTIYF,TGTGCCAGCAGGGGGACTAGCGGAAACACCATATATTTT
TRBV5-6,TRBJ2-5,NA,TRBD2,CASSPRLAGDRETQYF,TGTGCCAGCAGTCCCCGACTAGCGGGAGATAGGGAGACCCAGTACTTC
TRBV5-4,TRBJ2-3,NA,NA,CASSLGERSTDTQYF,TGTGCCAGCAGCTTGGGGGAACGTAGCACAGATACGCAGTATTTT
TRBV7-2,TRBJ2-3,NA,TRBD2,CASSLGVYAGLAGTDTQYF,TGTGCCAGCAGCTTAGGGGTGTACGCGGGACTAGCGGGCACAGATACGCAGTATTTT
TRBV29-1,TRBJ1-1,few,NA,CSGCTNTEAFF,TGCAGCGGCTGCACGAACACTGAAGCTTTCTTT
TRBV2,TRBJ2-5,NA,TRBD2,CASSELAGGEETQYF,TGTGCCAGCAGTGAACTAGCGGGAGGAGAAGAGACCCAGTACTTC
TRBV6-5,TRBJ1-2,NA,NA,CASSFSGFYGYTF,TGTGCCAGCAGCTTCTCGGGGTTCTATGGCTACACCTTC
TRBV19,TRBJ1-5,NA,NA,CASSPDSYSNQPQHF,TGTGCCAGTAGTCCTGACAGCTATAGCAATCAGCCCCAGCATTTT
TRBV28,TRBJ2-3,NA,TRBD2,CASSLRTSLDTQYF,TGTGCCAGCAGTTTACGGACTAGCTTAGATACGCAGTATTTT
TRBV27,TRBJ2-7,NA,NA,CASSPGTEFYEQYF,TGTGCCAGCAGTCCCGGGACGGAATTCTACGAGCAGTACTTC
TRBV14,TRBJ2-3,NA,TRBD2,CASSQGTVAGEF,TGTGCCAGCAGCCAAGGAACGGTAGCGGGTGAATTT
TRBV6-5,TRBJ2-7,NA,TRBD2,CASSWTSGSYEQYF,TGTGCCAGCAGTTGGACTAGCGGCTCCTACGAGCAGTACTTC
TRBV4-1,TRBJ1-1,NA,NA,CASSPGGLMNTEAFF,TGCGCCAGCAGCCCCGGGGGCCTCATGAACACTGAAGCTTTCTTT
TRBV4-3,TRBJ2-3,NA,TRBD2,CASSQAEGPGTSEEDTQYF,TGCGCCAGCAGCCAAGCCGAGGGGCCCGGGACTAGCGAGGAAGATACGCAGTATTTT
TRBV28,TRBJ1-5,NA,NA,CASKGQGTYSNQPQHF,TGTGCCAGCAAGGGGCAGGGCACATATAGCAATCAGCCCCAGCATTTT
TRBV2,TRBJ2-7,few,NA,CASSPPRHPYEQYF,TGTGCCAGCAGTCCCCCGAGACATCCCTACGAGCAGTACTTC
TRBV28,TRBJ2-1,NA,TRBD2,CASSPSGTSDNEQFF,TGTGCCAGCAGCCCCTCCGGGACTAGCGACAATGAGCAGTTCTTC
TRBV27,TRBJ2-3,NA,NA,CASSLLAGDTQYF,TGTGCCAGCAGTTTATTAGCTGGAGATACGCAGTATTTT
TRBV28,TRBJ1-5,NA,NA,CASSLFGGQPQHF,TGTGCCAGCAGTTTATTTGGGGGTCAGCCCCAGCATTTT
TRBV6-5,TRBJ2-1,NA,TRBD2,CASSFLSGRSDEQFF,TGTGCCAGCAGTTTCCTTAGCGGGAGAAGCGATGAGCAGTTCTTC
TRBV19,TRBJ2-7,NA,NA,CASSVADLTYEQYF,TGTGCCAGTAGTGTGGCGGATTTGACCTACGAGCAGTACTTC
TRBV18,TRBJ2-2,NA,NA,CASSPPAGVVTGELFF,TGTGCCAGCTCACCACCGGCAGGGGTGGTCACCGGGGAGCTGTTTTTT
TRBV7-8,TRBJ2-1,NA,TRBD2,CASSLGGLAELSYNEQFF,TGTGCCAGCAGCTTAGGAGGTCTAGCGGAACTCTCCTACAATGAGCAGTTCTTC
TRBV28,TRBJ2-3,NA,TRBD2,CASSLLAGGPDTQYF,TGTGCCAGCAGTTTATTAGCGGGAGGGCCAGATACGCAGTATTTT
TRBV13,TRBJ2-7,NA,TRBD2,CASSRGGLAVPYEQYF,TGTGCCAGCAGCAGAGGGGGACTAGCAGTTCCCTACGAGCAGTACTTC
TRBV9,TRBJ2-1,NA,TRBD2,CASSPGEREYNEQFF,TGTGCCAGCAGCCCCGGCGAGCGGGAGTACAATGAGCAGTTCTTC